This T cell receptor (beta chain) is from a study of T cells in localized non-small cell lung cancer. Profiling relied on immunoSEQ multiplex PCR, and the TCRdb table lists in-frame clones only, not all of them. The sample carries tens of thousands of clones, 81% recorded once. This clone was observed a handful of times. This material consisted of peripheral blood mononuclear cells, taken before any cancer treatment. The sequence derives from a man aged 35 to 69 with stage III lung adenocarcinoma.

The CDR3 DNA follows: TGTGCCAGCAGCTACCAAGAGACCCAGTACTTC. It encodes CASSYQETQYF. The chain couples TRBV7-9 to TRBJ2-5; the D is unclear. Trimming removed 4 bases at V and 0 bases at J, with 0 bases between. Germline CDR1 SEHNR, CDR2 FQNEAQ (reference sequence). This CDR3 is 11 amino acids long.